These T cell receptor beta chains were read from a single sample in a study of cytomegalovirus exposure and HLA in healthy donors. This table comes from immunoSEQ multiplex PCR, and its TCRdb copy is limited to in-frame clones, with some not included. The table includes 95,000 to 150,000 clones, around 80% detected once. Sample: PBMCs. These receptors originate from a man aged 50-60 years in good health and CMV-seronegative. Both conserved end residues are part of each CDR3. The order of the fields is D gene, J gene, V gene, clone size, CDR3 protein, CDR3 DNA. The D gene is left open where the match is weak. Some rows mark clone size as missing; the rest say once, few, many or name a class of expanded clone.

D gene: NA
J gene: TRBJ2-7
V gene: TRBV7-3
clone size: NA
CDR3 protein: CASSLTGGNTYEQYF
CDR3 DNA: TGTGCCAGCAGCTTAACAGGGGGTAACACCTACGAGCAGTACTTC

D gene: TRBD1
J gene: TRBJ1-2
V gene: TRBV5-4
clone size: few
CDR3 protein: CASSSRTGVGYGYTF
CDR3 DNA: TGTGCCAGCAGTTCCCGGACAGGGGTGGGCTATGGCTACACCTTC

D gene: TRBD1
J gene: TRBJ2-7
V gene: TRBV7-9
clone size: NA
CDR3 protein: CASSFGTGGGYEQYF
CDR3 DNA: TGTGCCAGCAGCTTTGGGACAGGGGGCGGTTACGAGCAGTACTTC

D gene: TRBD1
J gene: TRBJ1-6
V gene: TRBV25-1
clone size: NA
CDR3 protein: CASSDTGTGISPLHF
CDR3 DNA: TGTGCCAGCAGTGACACCGGGACAGGGATATCACCCCTCCACTTT

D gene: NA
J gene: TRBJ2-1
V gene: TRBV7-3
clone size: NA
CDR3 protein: CASSSPGNEQFF
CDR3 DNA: TGTGCCAGCAGTTCCCCGGGCAATGAGCAGTTCTTC

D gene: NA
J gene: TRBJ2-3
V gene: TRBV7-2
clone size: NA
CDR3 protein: CASSSYSDTQYF
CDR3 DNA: TGTGCCAGCAGCTCCTACTCAGATACGCAGTATTTT

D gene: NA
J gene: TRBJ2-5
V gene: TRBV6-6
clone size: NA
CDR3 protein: CASSYSRGQETQYF
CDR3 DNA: TGTGCCAGCAGTTACTCCCGGGGCCAAGAGACCCAGTACTTC

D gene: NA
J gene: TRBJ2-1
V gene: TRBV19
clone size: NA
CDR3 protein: CASSKGQGKNNEQFF
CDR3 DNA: TGTGCCAGTAGTAAGGGGCAGGGAAAGAACAATGAGCAGTTCTTC

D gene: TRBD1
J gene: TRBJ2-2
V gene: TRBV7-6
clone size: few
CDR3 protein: CASSRSQGPTGELFF
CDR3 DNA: TGTGCCAGCAGCCGGTCACAGGGGCCCACCGGGGAGCTGTTTTTT

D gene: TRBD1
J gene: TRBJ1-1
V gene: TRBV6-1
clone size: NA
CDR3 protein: CAILLWGQRNTEAFF
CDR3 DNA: TGTGCCATACTACTGTGGGGACAGAGAAACACTGAAGCTTTCTTT

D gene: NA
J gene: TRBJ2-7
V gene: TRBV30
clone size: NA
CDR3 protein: CAWSTGRDYEQYF
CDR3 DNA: TGTGCCTGGAGTACAGGGAGAGACTACGAGCAGTACTTC

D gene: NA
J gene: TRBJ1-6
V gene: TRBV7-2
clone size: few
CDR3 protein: CASSLRNSPLHF
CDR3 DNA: TGTGCCAGCAGCTTGAGAAATTCACCCCTCCACTTT

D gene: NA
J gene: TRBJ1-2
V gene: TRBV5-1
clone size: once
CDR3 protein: CASSLEVGADGGYTF
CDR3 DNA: TGCGCCAGCAGCTTGGAAGTTGGGGCAGACGGAGGCTACACCTTC

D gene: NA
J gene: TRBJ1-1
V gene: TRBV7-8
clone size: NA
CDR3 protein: CASSSQQWGAWTEAFF
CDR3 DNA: TGTGCCAGCAGCTCTCAGCAGTGGGGCGCGTGGACTGAAGCTTTCTTT

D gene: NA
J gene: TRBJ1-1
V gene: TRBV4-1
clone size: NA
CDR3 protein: CASSQVRGAAFF
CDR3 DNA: TGCGCCAGCAGCCAAGTCCGCGGGGCAGCTTTCTTT

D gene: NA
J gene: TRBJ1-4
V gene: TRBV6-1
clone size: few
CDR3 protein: CASFGSEEKLFF
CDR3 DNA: TGTGCCAGTTTCGGGTCGGAGGAAAAACTGTTTTTT

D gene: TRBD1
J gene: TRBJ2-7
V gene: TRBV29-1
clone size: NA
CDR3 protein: CSVGAGQGFAEQYF
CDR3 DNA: TGCAGCGTTGGGGCGGGACAGGGTTTTGCCGAGCAGTACTTC

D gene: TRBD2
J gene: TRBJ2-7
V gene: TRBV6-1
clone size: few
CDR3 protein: CASLGLVPRSYEQYF
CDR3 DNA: TGTGCCAGCCTGGGACTAGTCCCCCGCTCCTACGAGCAGTACTTC

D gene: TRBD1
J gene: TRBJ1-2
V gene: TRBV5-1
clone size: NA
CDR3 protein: CASSQVPGQGNYGYTF
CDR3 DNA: TGCGCCAGCAGCCAGGTGCCGGGACAGGGGAACTATGGCTACACCTTC

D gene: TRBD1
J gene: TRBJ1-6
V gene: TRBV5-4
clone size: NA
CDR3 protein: CASSPLAGQDNSPLHF
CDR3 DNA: TGTGCCAGCAGCCCACTAGCCGGACAGGATAATTCACCCCTCCACTTT

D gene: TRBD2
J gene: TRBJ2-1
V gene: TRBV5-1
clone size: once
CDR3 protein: CASSLGGTSGGFDEQFF
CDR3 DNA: TGCGCCAGCAGCTTGGGGGGGACTAGCGGGGGTTTCGATGAGCAGTTCTTC

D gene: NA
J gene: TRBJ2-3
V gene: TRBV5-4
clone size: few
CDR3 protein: CASSLDGRGEGTQYF
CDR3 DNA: TGTGCCAGCAGCTTGGACGGGCGGGGTGAAGGTACGCAGTATTTT

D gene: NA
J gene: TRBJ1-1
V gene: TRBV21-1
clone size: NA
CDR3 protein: CASCLRGLNTEAFF
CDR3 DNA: TGTGCCAGCTGTCTTAGGGGGTTGAACACTGAAGCTTTCTTT

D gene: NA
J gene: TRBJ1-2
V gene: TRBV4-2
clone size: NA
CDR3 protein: CASSQALRGASNYGYTF
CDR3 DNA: TGTGCCAGCAGCCAAGCTCTCCGGGGGGCCTCTAACTATGGCTACACCTTC

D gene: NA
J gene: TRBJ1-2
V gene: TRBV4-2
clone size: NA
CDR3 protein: CASSQDWVGDGYGYTF
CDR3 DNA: TGTGCCAGCAGCCAAGATTGGGTAGGGGATGGCTATGGCTACACCTTC

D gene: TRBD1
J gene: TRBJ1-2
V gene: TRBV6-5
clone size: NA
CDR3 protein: CASSRDRAPYGYAF
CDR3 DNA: TGTGCCAGCAGCAGAGACAGGGCTCCCTATGGCTACGCCTTC

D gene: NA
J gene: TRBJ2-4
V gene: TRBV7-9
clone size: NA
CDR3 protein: CASSFQVDIQYF
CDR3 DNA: TGTGCCAGCAGCTTTCAGGTGGACATTCAGTACTTC

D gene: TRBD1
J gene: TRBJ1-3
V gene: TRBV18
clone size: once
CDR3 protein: CASSRTGLSGNTIYF
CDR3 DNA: TGTGCCAGCTCACGGACAGGCCTCTCTGGAAACACCATATATTTT

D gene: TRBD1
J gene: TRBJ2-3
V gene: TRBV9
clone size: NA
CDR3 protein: CASSSLTGGRVDTQYF
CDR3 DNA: TGTGCCAGCAGCTCGCTGACAGGGGGAAGGGTAGATACGCAGTATTTT

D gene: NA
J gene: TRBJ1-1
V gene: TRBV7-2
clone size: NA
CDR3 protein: CASSATGSTEAFF
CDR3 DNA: TGTGCCAGCAGCGCCACAGGGAGCACTGAAGCTTTCTTT

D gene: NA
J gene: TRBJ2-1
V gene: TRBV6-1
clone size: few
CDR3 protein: CASSHIWAGEQFF
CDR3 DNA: TGTGCCAGCAGCCACATCTGGGCGGGGGAGCAGTTCTTC

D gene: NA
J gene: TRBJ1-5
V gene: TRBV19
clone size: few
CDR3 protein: CASSIAWGVWQPQHF
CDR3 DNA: TGTGCCAGTAGTATAGCATGGGGGGTATGGCAGCCCCAGCATTTT

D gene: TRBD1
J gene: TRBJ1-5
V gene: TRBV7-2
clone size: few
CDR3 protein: CASSLTGQGYQPQHF
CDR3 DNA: TGTGCCAGCAGCTTAACGGGACAGGGATATCAGCCCCAGCATTTT

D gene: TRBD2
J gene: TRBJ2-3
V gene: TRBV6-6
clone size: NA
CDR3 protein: CASSVGTSGGTDTQYF
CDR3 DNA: TGTGCCAGCAGTGTTGGGACTAGCGGGGGCACAGATACGCAGTATTTT

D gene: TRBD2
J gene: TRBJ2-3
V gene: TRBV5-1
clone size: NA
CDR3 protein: CASSGGLALSTDTQYF
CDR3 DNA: TGCGCCAGCAGCGGGGGACTAGCGCTTAGCACAGATACGCAGTATTTT

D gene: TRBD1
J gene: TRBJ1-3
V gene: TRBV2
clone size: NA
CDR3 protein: CASRIGTEVSGNTIYF
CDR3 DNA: TGTGCCAGCAGGATAGGGACAGAGGTTTCTGGAAACACCATATATTTT

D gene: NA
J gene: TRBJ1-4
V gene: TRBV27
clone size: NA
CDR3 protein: CASSRRTNEKLFF
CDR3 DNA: TGTGCCAGCAGCCGTCGAACTAATGAAAAACTGTTTTTT

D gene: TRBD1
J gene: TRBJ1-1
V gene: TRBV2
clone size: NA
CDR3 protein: CASSETGVNTEAFF
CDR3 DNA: TGTGCCAGCAGTGAAACAGGGGTCAACACTGAAGCTTTCTTT

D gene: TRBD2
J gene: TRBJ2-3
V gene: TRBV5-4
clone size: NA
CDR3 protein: CASSPLAEGTDTQYF
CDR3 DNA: TGTGCCAGCAGCCCACTAGCGGAGGGAACAGATACGCAGTATTTT

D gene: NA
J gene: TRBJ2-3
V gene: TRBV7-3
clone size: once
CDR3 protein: CASSLYRADTDTQYF
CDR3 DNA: TGTGCCAGCAGCTTATACAGGGCTGACACAGATACGCAGTATTTT

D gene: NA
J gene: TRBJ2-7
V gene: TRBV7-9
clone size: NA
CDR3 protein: CSSTLGGYEQYF
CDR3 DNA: TGTTCCAGCACCCTCGGGGGCTACGAGCAGTACTTC

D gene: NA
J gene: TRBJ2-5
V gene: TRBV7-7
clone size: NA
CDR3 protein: CASSLSGQKETQYF
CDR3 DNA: TGTGCCAGCAGCTTAAGTGGACAGAAAGAGACCCAGTACTTC

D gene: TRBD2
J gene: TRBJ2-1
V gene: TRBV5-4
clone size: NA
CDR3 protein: CASSLKAGGLNEQFF
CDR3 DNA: TGTGCCAGCAGCTTGAAAGCGGGGGGGCTGAATGAGCAGTTCTTC

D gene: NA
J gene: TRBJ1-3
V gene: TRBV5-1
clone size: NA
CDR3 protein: CASSLQGGNTIYF
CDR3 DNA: TGCGCCAGCAGCTTACAGGGAGGAAACACCATATATTTT

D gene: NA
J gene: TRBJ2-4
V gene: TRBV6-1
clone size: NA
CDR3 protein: CASSEHSRGAKNIQYF
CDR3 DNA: TGTGCCAGCAGTGAACACTCACGCGGGGCCAAAAACATTCAGTACTTC

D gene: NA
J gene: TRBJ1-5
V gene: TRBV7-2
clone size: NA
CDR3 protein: CASSLGGGQYSNQPQHF
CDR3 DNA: TGTGCCAGCAGCTTAGGGGGAGGGCAGTATAGCAATCAGCCCCAGCATTTT

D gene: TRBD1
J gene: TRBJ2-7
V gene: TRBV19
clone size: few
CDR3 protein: CASSLDAGTGDSYEQYF
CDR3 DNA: TGTGCCAGTAGTCTAGACGCCGGGACAGGGGACTCCTACGAGCAGTACTTC

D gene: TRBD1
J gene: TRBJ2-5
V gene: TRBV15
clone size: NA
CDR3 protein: CATSSGRGLKLIQETQYF
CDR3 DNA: TGTGCCACCAGCAGCGGCAGGGGGCTAAAATTAATCCAAGAGACCCAGTACTTC

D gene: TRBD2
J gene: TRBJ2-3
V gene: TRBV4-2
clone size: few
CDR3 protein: CASSQWISGGRTDTQYF
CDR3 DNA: TGTGCCAGCAGCCAATGGATTAGCGGGGGCCGCACAGATACGCAGTATTTT

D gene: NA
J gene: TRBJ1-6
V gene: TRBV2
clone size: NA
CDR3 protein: CASRLQGLHSPLHF
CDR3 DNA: TGTGCCAGCAGGCTCCAGGGACTTCATTCACCCCTCCACTTT

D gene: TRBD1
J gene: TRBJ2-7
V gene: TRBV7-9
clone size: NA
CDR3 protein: CAIRQGMDF
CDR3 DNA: TGTGCCATTCGACAGGGTATGGACTTC

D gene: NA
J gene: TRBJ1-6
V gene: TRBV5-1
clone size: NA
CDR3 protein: CASSLEGNSPLHF
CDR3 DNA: TGCGCCAGCAGCTTGGAGGGGAATTCACCCCTCCACTTT

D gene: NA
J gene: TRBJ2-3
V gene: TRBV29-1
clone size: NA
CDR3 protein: CSVESSGTDTQYF
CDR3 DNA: TGCAGCGTTGAATCTAGCGGCACAGATACGCAGTATTTT

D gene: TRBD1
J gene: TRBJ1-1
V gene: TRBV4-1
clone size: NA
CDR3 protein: CASSQGRGTGEDTEAFF
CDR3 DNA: TGCGCCAGCAGCCAAGGGAGGGGAACAGGGGAGGACACTGAAGCTTTCTTT

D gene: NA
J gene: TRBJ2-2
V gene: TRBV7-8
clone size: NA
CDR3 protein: CASSLWAGTFTGELFF
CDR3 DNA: TGTGCCAGCAGCTTATGGGCGGGTACGTTCACCGGGGAGCTGTTTTTT

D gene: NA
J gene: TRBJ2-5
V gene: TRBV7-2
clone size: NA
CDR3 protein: CASSLFRGTQYF
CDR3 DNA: TGTGCCAGCAGCTTATTCCGGGGAACCCAGTACTTC

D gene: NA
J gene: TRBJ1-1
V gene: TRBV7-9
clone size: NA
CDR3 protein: CSSSLMWLSTEAFF
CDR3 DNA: TGTTCCAGCAGCTTAATGTGGTTGAGCACTGAAGCTTTCTTT